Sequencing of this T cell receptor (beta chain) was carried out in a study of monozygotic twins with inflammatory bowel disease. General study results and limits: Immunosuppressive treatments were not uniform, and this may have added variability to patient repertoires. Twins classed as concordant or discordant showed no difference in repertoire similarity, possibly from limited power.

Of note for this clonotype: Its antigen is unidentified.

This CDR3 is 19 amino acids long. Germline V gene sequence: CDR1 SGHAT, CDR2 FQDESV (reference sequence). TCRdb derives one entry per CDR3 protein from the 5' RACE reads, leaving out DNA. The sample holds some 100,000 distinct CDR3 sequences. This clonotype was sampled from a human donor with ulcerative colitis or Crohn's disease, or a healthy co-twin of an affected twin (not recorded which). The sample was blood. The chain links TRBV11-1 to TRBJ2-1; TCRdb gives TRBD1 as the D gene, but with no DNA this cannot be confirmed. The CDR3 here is CASSLVFGPGVSSYNEQFF.